The 24 T cell receptor beta chains given below trace back to one sample, sequenced in a study of blood T cell repertoires in COVID-19. Assay: immunoSEQ multiplex PCR; the TCRdb copy retains only in-frame clones and omits some. The profile covers 150,000 to 200,000 clones, with about 86% appearing a single time and around 3.5% taken by the ten largest. Sequences were obtained from peripheral blood. The receptor set was obtained from a young man with active or convalescent COVID-19.

V gene TRBV30 combines with J gene TRBJ2-7; the match to TRBD2 covers 9 bases. This CDR3 is 14 amino acids long. With V trimmed by 0 bases and J by 5 bases, 5 bases remained unmatched. Germline V CDR1 and CDR2: GTSNPN, SVGIG (reference sequence). The CDR3 spells CAWSVRLAGHEQYF. Written as DNA, the CDR3 is TGTGCCTGGAGTGTACGTCTAGCGGGACACGAGCAGTACTTC.

V usage is TRBV27 and J usage is TRBJ2-3, with TRBD2 matching over 9 bases. There are 17 residues in the CDR3. V was clipped by 3 bases and J by 2 bases; unmatched bases: 9. Germline CDR1 is MNHEY and CDR2 is SMNVEV (reference sequence). The CDR3 loop is CASSFSLLAGLTDTQYF. For the CDR3, the DNA is TGTGCCAGCAGTTTCTCACTACTAGCGGGCCTCACAGATACGCAGTATTTT.

The rearrangement links TRBV29-1 to TRBJ2-3; 7 bases line up with TRBD2. The germline V gene encodes CDR1 SQVTM and CDR2 ANQGSEA. The CDR3 extends over 14 amino acids. J was trimmed by 2 bases and V by 3 bases; bases with no gene match: 5. CDR3 in amino acids: CSVDSGSITDTQYF. The CDR3 nucleotides are TGCAGCGTTGATAGCGGGTCCATCACAGATACGCAGTATTTT.

The table lists this clone with a count of one. The chain joins TRBV7-8 to TRBJ2-3; TRBD1 matches at 9 bases. V dropped 4 bases and J dropped 2; count of bases not matched to a gene: 7. The CDR3 contains 16 residues. Germline values: CDR1 SGHVS, CDR2 FQNEAQ. Here the CDR3 reads CASSSPGQGNTDTQYF. Here the CDR3 DNA reads TGTGCCAGCAGCTCGCCGGGACAGGGTAACACAGATACGCAGTATTTT. The complete variable domain, with remaining parts taken from reference TRBV7-8 and TRBJ2-3, reads GAGVSQSPRYKVAKRGQDVALRCDPISGHVSLFWYQQALGQGPEFLTYFQNEAQLDKSGLPSDRFFAERPEGSVSTLKIQRTQQEDSAVYLCASSSPGQGNTDTQYFGPGTRLTVL.

This chain links TRBV2 with TRBJ1-4, with 10 positions matching TRBD1. With 10 bases clipped from V and 0 bases from J, the junction kept 5 bases outside the gene matches. Germline V gene sequence: CDR1 SNHLY, CDR2 FYNNEI. This CDR3 has 15 residues. The CDR3 nucleotides read TGTGCCAACCGGGACAGGGGCGCAACTAATGAAAAACTGTTTTTT. It yields the protein CANRDRGATNEKLFF.

This chain links TRBV5-1 with TRBJ2-2, with D possibly being TRBD2 (6 bases). Trimming stripped 6 bases from V and 2 bases from J, with 14 bases between. This CDR3 is built from 15 residues. Germline V lookup: CDR1 SGHRS, CDR2 YFSETQ. The CDR3 is CASTKGLVNTGELFF. In DNA, the CDR3 is TGCGCCAGCACGAAGGGACTTGTTAACACCGGGGAGCTGTTTTTT.

V usage is TRBV5-1 and J usage is TRBJ1-5, with 8 nucleotides matching TRBD1. The germline V gene has CDR1 SGHRS and CDR2 YFSETQ. V lost 5 bases and J lost 4; bases outside the gene matches: 5. The CDR3 has 14 residues. CDR3 amino acids: CASRPTGGNQPQHF. CDR3 sequence (DNA): TGCGCCAGCAGACCCACAGGGGGAAATCAGCCCCAGCATTTT.

V usage is TRBV29-1 and J usage is TRBJ2-2; D gene unclear. The V and J ends lost 3 bases and 1 base respectively, with 9 bases between them. CDR3 length: 14 residues. In germline, CDR1 is SQVTM, CDR2 ANQGSEA. DNA for the CDR3: TGCAGCGTTGATACGACGGGGAACACCGGGGAGCTGTTTTTT. As protein: CSVDTTGNTGELFF.

The CDR3: CSASTAYGYTF. The CDR3 bases are TGCAGTGCGTCGACAGCCTATGGCTACACCTTC. The chain has TRBV20-1 and TRBJ1-2, with D possibly TRBD1 on 5 matching bases. The V gene lost 6 bases and the J gene lost 4 bases, with 9 bases spanning the gap. The germline gives CDR1 DFQATT, CDR2 SNEGSKA (reference sequence). CDR3 length: 11 residues.

The chain recombines TRBV4-3 with TRBJ2-2; TRBD2 agrees at 7 bases. Per germline, CDR1 LGHNA and CDR2 YSLEER. The J segment lost 6 bases and the V segment lost 2 bases, leaving 6 bases of the junction unmatched. The CDR3 totals 15 residues. CDR3 sequence: CASSQQLAGAGELFF. The CDR3 DNA reads as TGCGCCAGCAGCCAACAGTTGGCGGGAGCCGGGGAGCTGTTTTTT.

The chain links TRBV24-1 to TRBJ2-4; 9 bases match TRBD1. The CDR3 length is 13 residues. Germline V CDR1 and CDR2: KGHDR, SFDVKD. V gave up 9 bases and J gave up 4 bases; unmatched junction bases: 3. Here the CDR3 reads CATADRGKNIQYF. CDR3 coding DNA: TGTGCCACCGCCGACAGGGGGAAAAACATTCAGTACTTC.

This clone was picked up one time. The V and J genes are TRBV18 and TRBJ2-3; D is perhaps TRBD1 (5 bases). Trimming took 3 bases from V and 6 from J, leaving 22 bases between them. The V gene's germline CDR1 is KGHSH and CDR2 LQKENI. The CDR3 has 17 amino acids. CDR3 in DNA: TGTGCCAGCTCACCTCTTTCTAGGCAGCCAGGGATCGATACGCAGTATTTT. This translates into CASSPLSRQPGIDTQYF.

The V call is TRBV12-3 or TRBV12-4, the J call TRBJ2-2; TRBD2 might be the D (6 bases). The V end was cut by 7 bases, the J end by 2 bases, with 8 bases between. The CDR3 runs 13 residues. This chain's CDR3 is CASKGLNTGELFF. In DNA, the CDR3 is TGTGCCAGCAAAGGACTAAACACCGGGGAGCTGTTTTTT.

This clone was observed a few times. The chain is built from TRBV5-1 and TRBJ2-2, with TRBD1 identical over 9 bases. Looked up from germline, CDR1 is SGHRS and CDR2 is YFSETQ. The length of the CDR3 is 15 residues. V lost 4 bases, J lost 5 bases, and 6 bases stayed unmatched. The CDR3 DNA sequence: TGCGCCAGCAGCGTGACAGGGGGAGTAACCGGGGAGCTGTTTTTT. Its protein is CASSVTGGVTGELFF.

V and J are TRBV24-1 and TRBJ2-5, with D possibly matching TRBD1 (6 bases). This CDR3 contains 13 residues. Germline-derived CDR1 and CDR2 are KGHDR and SFDVKD. V was trimmed by 6 bases and J by 5 bases, leaving 12 bases between them. CDR3 amino acids: CATSLGARETQYF. DNA of the CDR3: TGTGCCACCAGTTTGGGGGCCCGGGAGACCCAGTACTTC.

V and J are TRBV28 and TRBJ1-2; D possibly corresponds to TRBD1 (6 bases). V lost 7 bases, J lost 6 bases, and 18 bases lay in between. The CDR3 loop spans 14 amino acids. Looked up from germline, CDR1 is MDHEN and CDR2 is SYDVKM. In DNA form, the CDR3 reads TGTGCCAGCACCACGACCGGGACATTTAATGGCTACACCTTC. It yields the protein CASTTTGTFNGYTF.

This chain joins TRBV29-1 and TRBJ2-5, with 8 nucleotides matching TRBD2. Germline V gives CDR1 SQVTM, CDR2 ANQGSEA. This CDR3 comprises 13 residues. V shed 8 bases and J 2 bases; nucleotides not matched to a gene: 7. DNA of the CDR3: TGCAGCTCCCCCGCGGGGGGACAAGAGACCCAGTACTTC. This gives the protein CSSPAGGQETQYF.

The rearrangement joins TRBV24-1 to TRBJ1-5; a possible D gene is TRBD1 (5 bases). Germline loops: CDR1 KGHDR, CDR2 SFDVKD. Trimming removed 7 bases from V and 7 bases from J, with 19 bases in between. This CDR3 contains 15 residues. The CDR3 DNA reads TGTGCCACCAGCCAAGGGGCGGGGTCCATGCAGCCCCAGCATTTT. Translation: CATSQGAGSMQPQHF.

In DNA form, the CDR3 reads TGTGCCAGCCAGGGGGCCTATGGCTACACCTTC. Translating gives CASQGAYGYTF. The chain is built from TRBV6-5 and TRBJ1-2, with 8 bases matching TRBD1. The V segment lost 8 bases and the J segment 4 bases; nucleotides outside the gene matches: 0. Germline CDR1 reads MNHEY; CDR2 reads SVGAGI. CDR3 size: 11 residues.

The chain employs TRBV3-1 (or the pseudogene TRBV3-2) and TRBJ2-3, with D possibly matching TRBD1 (6 bases). The V end lost 2 bases, the J end lost 5 bases, and 11 bases lay between the germline ends. Germline-derived CDR1 and CDR2 are LGHDT and YNNKEL (reference sequence). This CDR3 spans 14 amino acids. CDR3 loop: CASSQLTGLDTQYF. The DNA for the CDR3 is TGTGCCAGCAGCCAATTAACAGGGTTAGATACGCAGTATTTT.

The chain is built from TRBV27 and TRBJ2-7; 11 bases match TRBD1. The V segment lost 7 bases and the J segment 2 bases; nucleotides outside the gene matches: 19. The germline V gene encodes CDR1 MNHEY and CDR2 SMNVEV (reference sequence). This CDR3 has 19 residues. The CDR3 loop reads CASTPLDRGRASEPYEQYV. In nucleotides, the CDR3 is TGTGCCAGCACCCCTTTGGACAGGGGGCGGGCTAGCGAGCCCTACGAGCAGTACGTC.

As DNA, the CDR3 is TGTGCCAGCAGTGAAGGGGCTAACACTGAAGCTTTCTTT. Its protein product is CASSEGANTEAFF. This chain joins TRBV25-1 and TRBJ1-1; TRBD1 might be the D (5 bases). The V and J ends lost 2 bases and 2 bases respectively, with 6 bases between them. Germline CDR1 MGHDK, CDR2 SYGVNS. There are 13 residues in the CDR3.

The chain uses TRBV19 and TRBJ1-1; a weak D match, TRBD1 (5 bases). This CDR3 region has 13 residues. CDR1 and CDR2 from the germline V gene are LNHDA and SQIVND (reference sequence). The V end lost 7 bases, the J end lost 3 bases, and 12 bases lay between the germline ends. The CDR3 DNA reads as TGTGCCAGTAAATATCAGGGTTACACTGAAGCTTTCTTT. Protein: CASKYQGYTEAFF.

The chain has TRBV11-2 and TRBJ1-2; D might be TRBD1 (5 bases). Germline CDR1 SGHAT, CDR2 FQNNGV. This CDR3 is built from 15 residues. V was clipped by 5 bases and J by 4 bases, with 17 bases between them. The CDR3 loop reads CASSPRPDTVYGYTF. The CDR3 region has the DNA TGTGCCAGCAGCCCGCGACCGGACACCGTCTATGGCTACACCTTC.